This entry lists 30 T cell receptor beta chains sequenced from one sample in a study of cytomegalovirus exposure and HLA in healthy donors. It was with 60 Vbeta and 13 Jbeta primers that the PCR ran. Here immunoSEQ multiplex PCR was the method, and the copy in TCRdb shows in-frame clones only, minus some. The sample consists of 100,000 to 150,000 clones, roughly 18% of them appearing once. The sequenced material came from PBMCs. These receptors originate from a female donor in good health and CMV-seropositive.

This clone was detected a few times. Here the CDR3 reads CASTPSLVPGEQYF. The CDR3 DNA sequence: TGTGCCAGCACCCCCTCTTTAGTCCCGGGCGAGCAGTACTTC. This chain joins TRBV9 and TRBJ2-7; D gene unclear. Germline loops: CDR1 SGDLS, CDR2 YYNGEE. The CDR3 has 14 amino acids. Deletions cut 6 bases from V and 6 bases from J, with 19 bases between.

This clone turned up a few times. The chain has TRBV7-6 and TRBJ2-1; TRBD2 aligns across 11 bases. V was pared by 4 bases and J by 9 bases, with 8 bases of the junction left unmatched. The CDR3 spans 15 residues. Germline V gene sequence: CDR1 SGHVS, CDR2 FNYEAQ. Written as DNA, the CDR3 is TGTGCCAGCAGCTCGAGGACTAGCGGGTGGTCTGAGCAGTTCTTC. Translation: CASSSRTSGWSEQFF.

The genes are TRBV19 and TRBJ1-2, with 8 bases aligning to TRBD1. CDR1 is LNHDA, CDR2 SQIVND, per germline (reference sequence). V was clipped by 9 bases and J by 8 bases; unmatched bases: 11. The CDR3 extends over 13 amino acids. This CDR3 is CASGTTGARGYTF. Here the CDR3 DNA reads TGTGCCAGCGGGACGACAGGGGCAAGAGGCTACACCTTC.

This clone has just a few counts. This chain links TRBV25-1 with TRBJ2-7; 9 bases are a match to TRBD2. Trimming cost V 3 bases and J 6 bases; bases outside gene matches: 9. Germline V gene data show CDR1 as MGHDK and CDR2 as SYGVNS. The CDR3 is made up of 15 amino acids. CDR3 sequence (DNA): TGTGCCAGCAGTGATCCAGCTAGCGGGGTTGCCGAGCAGTACTTC. Encoded protein: CASSDPASGVAEQYF.

This clone was found a few times. The chain recombines TRBV4-3 with TRBJ1-2; 7 nucleotides line up with TRBD1. CDR3 length: 17 residues. The germline V gene encodes CDR1 LGHNA and CDR2 YSLEER. Trimming took 0 bases from V and 3 from J; bases not matched to a gene: 10. The CDR3 DNA reads TGCGCCAGCAGCCAAGAGACTTACAGGGGTAAGGACTATGGCTACACCTTC. Translating gives CASSQETYRGKDYGYTF.

The chain joins TRBV5-3 to TRBJ1-3, with D uncertain. TRBV5-3 is noted as an ORF with a role that remains uncertain. The CDR3 covers 16 residues. V was pared by 0 bases and J by 2 bases, with 12 bases between. The CDR3 coding sequence is TGTGCCAGAAGCTTGGCCGAAGGAGGCGCTGGAAACACCATATATTTT. Translation gives CARSLAEGGAGNTIYF.

This clone came up a few times. Sequence at one end of the junction differs from germline and may be a read error. The rearrangement joins TRBV29-1 to TRBJ2-5; 9 bases agree with TRBD1. CDR1 is SQVTM, CDR2 ANQGSEA, per germline. The CDR3 extends over 13 amino acids. The CDR3, as DNA: TGCAGCGTTAGACAGGGGGGGGCAGAGACCCGGTACTTC. Amino acid sequence: CSVRQGGAETRYF.

This clone was seen once. J is TRBJ2-1 and V is TRBV27; TRBD1 matches at 7 bases. Germline lookup yields CDR1 MNHEY and CDR2 SMNVEV (reference sequence). V dropped 3 bases and J dropped 8; count of bases not matched to a gene: 10. This CDR3 region has 15 residues. The CDR3 here is CASSLVTGYAYEQFF. CDR3 bases: TGTGCCAGCAGTTTGGTGACAGGGTACGCCTATGAGCAGTTCTTC.

This clone turned up a few times. The V and J genes are TRBV5-8 and TRBJ2-5; TRBD1 aligns across 7 bases. V dropped 5 bases and J dropped 2; count of bases not matched to a gene: 12. CDR3 length: 16 amino acids. Germline V gene sequence: CDR1 SGHTS, CDR2 YDEGEE. For the CDR3, the DNA is TGTGCCAGCAGAACCGGACACAGGGGTCAGCAAGAGACCCAGTACTTC. Amino acid sequence: CASRTGHRGQQETQYF.

This clone was observed a few times. The chain uses TRBV25-1 and TRBJ2-1, with D possibly TRBD2 on 6 matching bases. The V gene lost 2 bases and the J gene lost 2 bases, with 16 bases spanning the gap. The CDR3 runs to 17 residues. CDR1 and CDR2 (germline): MGHDK, SYGVNS. CDR3 sequence reads: CASSEGGNWGTYNEQFF. The CDR3 DNA reads TGTGCCAGCAGTGAAGGGGGGAATTGGGGCACCTACAATGAGCAGTTCTTC.

Notes on this clone: A read error may account for a junction end that differs from germline. The DNA for the CDR3 is TGTGCCAGCAGAGAAGGGACAGGGTTTCAGCATCGAACAAAAGCTTTCTTT. This gives the protein CASREGTGFQHRTKAFF. V gene TRBV2 combines with J gene TRBJ1-1; 9 bases fit TRBD1. Germline assignment: CDR1 SNHLY and CDR2 FYNNEI. CDR3 length: 17 residues.

A few counts support this clone. The V call is TRBV28, the J call TRBJ2-3; TRBD2 aligns across 10 bases. V shed 5 bases and J 3 bases; nucleotides not matched to a gene: 23. The CDR3 is made up of 21 amino acids. Germline V gene data show CDR1 as MDHEN and CDR2 as SYDVKM. CDR3 DNA sequence: TGTGCCAGCAGTAGCCACCGGACTAGCGGAAGGGTAGGGCTGAGGACAGATACGCAGTATTTT. Its translation is CASSSHRTSGRVGLRTDTQYF.

The chain recombines TRBV4-3 with TRBJ1-3; D is unclear. Looked up from germline, CDR1 is LGHNA and CDR2 is YSLEER. The CDR3 sequence is 16 residues long. The ends were cut back, 4 bases at V and 4 bases at J, with 17 bases in the middle. Here the CDR3 reads CASSRTAERSGNTIYF. The CDR3 nucleotides read TGCGCCAGCAGCCGAACAGCTGAACGGTCGGGAAACACCATATATTTT.

The rearrangement uses TRBV5-6 and TRBJ2-3, with 8 bases lining up with TRBD1. There are 12 residues in the CDR3. Germline CDR1 reads SGHDT; CDR2 reads YYEEEE. Losses at the gene ends were 3 bases for V and 8 bases for J; bases not matched to a gene: 2. CDR3 bases: TGTGCCAGCAGCTCTGACAGGGGTACGCAGTATTTT. Its translation: CASSSDRGTQYF.

The genes are TRBV28 and TRBJ2-5, with D perhaps TRBD1 (6 bases). Germline V gene data show CDR1 as MDHEN and CDR2 as SYDVKM. This CDR3 is 14 amino acids long. Trimming pared 6 bases from V and 2 bases from J, leaving 13 bases between. The CDR3 DNA reads TGTGCCAGCAGCCTGCCAGGGGCACAAGAGACCCAGTACTTC. Residues: CASSLPGAQETQYF.

A few counts support this clone. The rearrangement uses TRBV4-2 and TRBJ2-1, with 8 nucleotides matching TRBD2. V was pared by 1 base and J by 5 bases, with 4 bases of the junction left unmatched. This CDR3 is 15 amino acids long. Germline V gene data show CDR1 as LGHNA and CDR2 as YNFKEQ. The DNA of the CDR3 is TGTGCCAGCAGCCAAGGTTACGGGGGGGACAATGAGCAGTTCTTC. The encoded protein is CASSQGYGGDNEQFF.

This clone was seen a few times. The chain recombines TRBV2 with TRBJ2-1; D might be TRBD1 (6 bases). Trimming removed 7 bases at V and 0 bases at J, with 16 bases between. In germline, CDR1 is SNHLY, CDR2 FYNNEI. The CDR3 length is 16 residues. The CDR3 sequence is CASIPVSGVSYNEQFF. CDR3 nucleotide sequence: TGTGCCAGCATTCCCGTGTCAGGGGTCTCCTACAATGAGCAGTTCTTC.

This rearrangement joins TRBV5-1 to TRBJ2-3, with D possibly TRBD1 on 5 matching bases. V was shortened by 7 bases and J by 5 bases, with 14 bases between the two germline ends. Germline values: CDR1 SGHRS, CDR2 YFSETQ. The CDR3 extends over 13 amino acids. CDR3: CASDLGQGDTQYF. As DNA, the CDR3 is TGCGCCAGCGATCTGGGGCAGGGAGATACGCAGTATTTT. Drawing the rest from reference TRBV5-1 and TRBJ2-3, the complete variable domain is KAGVTQTPRYLIKTRGQQVTLSCSPISGHRSVSWYQQTPGQGLQFLFEYFSETQRNKGNFPGRFSGRQFSNSRSEMNVSTLELGDSALYLCASDLGQGDTQYFGPGTRLTVL.

This clone turned up a few times. At one end, the junction sequence differs from germline, possibly due to a read error. The chain links TRBV28 to TRBJ2-7, with TRBD2 matching 7 bases. The CDR3 loop spans 9 amino acids. Germline values: CDR1 MDHEN, CDR2 SYDVKM. CDR3 DNA sequence: TGTGCCAGCAGTCCTAGCGGAAACTTC. Translating it yields CASSPSGNF.

In this sample, this clone turned up a few times. One end of the junction does not line up with germline, which may come from a read error. This chain joins TRBV29-1 and TRBJ2-1, with 9 positions matching TRBD2. Germline V gives CDR1 SQVTM, CDR2 ANQGSEA. This CDR3 is 14 amino acids long. The CDR3 coding sequence is TGCAGCGTGGAAGGGACTAGCCCGTACAATGAGCAGTTCTTC. It encodes CSVEGTSPYNEQFF.

The sample holds a few counts of this clone. The chain couples TRBV5-6 to TRBJ1-2; maybe TRBD1 (6 bases). CDR1 is SGHDT and CDR2 is YYEEEE in the germline V gene. V gave up 5 bases and J gave up 5 bases, with 13 bases separating them. This CDR3 has 13 amino acids. The CDR3 DNA follows: TGTGCCAGCAGTGATGCCACAGGGTATGGCTACACCTTC. Protein product: CASSDATGYGYTF.

Turning to this clone: The junction and the germline gene differ at one end; a read error may be behind it. V is TRBV11-1 and J is TRBJ1-1; D might be TRBD1 (5 bases). Germline CDR1 SGHAT, CDR2 FQDESV (reference sequence). The CDR3 extends over 11 amino acids. The CDR3 loop is CASSSYSTGVF. The CDR3, as DNA: TGTGCCAGCAGCTCCTACTCCACGGGGGTTTTT.

The chain employs TRBV7-6 and TRBJ2-7, with 7 bases lining up with TRBD2. CDR3 length equals 19 residues. J lost 0 bases, V lost 5 bases, and 19 bases had no gene match. CDR1 and CDR2 from the germline V gene are SGHVS and FNYEAQ. DNA for the CDR3: TGTGCCAGCAGCCATGCCCGGGACTATGCTGCAATCTCCTCCTACGAGCAGTACTTC. It is translated as CASSHARDYAAISSYEQYF.

This clone was observed a few times. This chain uses TRBV10-3 with TRBJ2-5; TRBD2 aligns across 15 bases. In germline, CDR1 is ENHRY, CDR2 SYGVKD. J gave up 5 bases and V 10 bases, and 8 bases lay outside the gene matches. This CDR3 is built from 15 residues. CDR3 residues: CATRTSGGVRETQYF. DNA of the CDR3: TGTGCCACCCGGACTAGCGGGGGGGTCCGTGAGACCCAGTACTTC.

J is TRBJ2-2 and V is TRBV4-2; a weak D match, TRBD1 (6 bases). Trimming removed 0 bases at V and 2 bases at J, with 7 bases between. The CDR3 covers 15 residues. The germline gives CDR1 LGHNA, CDR2 YNFKEQ. The CDR3 reads CASSQDRGNTGELFF. The CDR3 coding sequence is TGTGCCAGCAGCCAAGACAGGGGAAACACCGGGGAGCTGTTTTTT.

The chain employs TRBV30 and TRBJ2-2; 8 nucleotides align to TRBD2. J was trimmed by 3 bases and V by 3 bases; bases with no gene match: 6. Germline V gene data show CDR1 as GTSNPN and CDR2 as SVGIG (reference sequence). The CDR3 length is 15 residues. CDR3 residues: CAWSRRGVDTGELFF. The CDR3 nucleotides read TGTGCCTGGAGCCGGCGGGGGGTGGACACCGGGGAGCTGTTTTTT.

Only a few counts were recorded for this clone. The chain couples TRBV19 to TRBJ2-2; D unresolved. Germline V CDR1 and CDR2: LNHDA, SQIVND (reference sequence). The V gene lost 5 bases and the J gene lost 3 bases, with 10 bases spanning the gap. This CDR3 has 14 residues. CDR3 bases: TGTGCCAGTAGTCGGTCTGTAGACACCGGGGAGCTGTTTTTT. Protein: CASSRSVDTGELFF.

The chain carries TRBV6-6 and TRBJ2-3, with 7 bases lining up with TRBD1. Losses at the gene ends were 6 bases for V and 0 bases for J; bases not matched to a gene: 6. There are 15 residues in the CDR3. CDR1 and CDR2 (germline): MNHNY, SVGAGI (reference sequence). The CDR3, as DNA: TGTGCCAGCAGAGACCGGGACAGTAGCACAGATACGCAGTATTTT. It yields the protein CASRDRDSSTDTQYF.

This clone came up a few times. The genes are TRBV27 and TRBJ2-7; no definite D call. Trimming removed 3 bases at V and 7 bases at J, with 7 bases between. Germline loops: CDR1 MNHEY, CDR2 SMNVEV (reference sequence). This CDR3 is built from 11 residues. CDR3: CASSFNGEQYF. DNA for the CDR3: TGTGCCAGCAGTTTCAACGGTGAGCAGTACTTC.

The gene calls are TRBV9 and TRBJ2-2; the match to TRBD2 covers 9 bases. CDR3 length equals 15 residues. J gave up 5 bases and V 5 bases, and 7 bases lay outside the gene matches. Germline-derived CDR1 and CDR2 are SGDLS and YYNGEE. The CDR3, as DNA: TGTGCCAGCAGTGGAGCGGGAGGAGTTACCGGGGAGCTGTTTTTT. Encoded protein: CASSGAGGVTGELFF.